The sequence of this TCR beta chain was determined in a study of T cells after yellow fever vaccination. Study-wide context: With SMART-Seq v4 Ultra Low Input, the fractions containing low cell numbers were prepared. General study findings and limits: Most primary-vaccination clones reappeared after the booster (about 97% CD4, around 88% CD8). Though weaker, the secondary response peaked faster, on day 5 versus 15. Overall, a small share of clonotypes was seen in both CD4 and CD8 compartments.

The CDR3 extends over 14 amino acids. The germline V gene has CDR1 MNHEY and CDR2 SMNVEV (reference sequence). The ends lost 2 bases at V and 6 bases at J; junction bases unmatched: 6. Each CDR3 protein is one row after TCRdb ran MiXCR on the 5' RACE reads. The repertoire has around 340,000 distinct CDR3 sequences, over 8% of them found once; the top ten carry about a sixth. This clonotype turned up a few times. The antigen is not known. The receptor comes from a man aged 18 to 30 who received the YFV17D yellow fever vaccine. The chain couples TRBV27 to TRBJ2-7, with 8 bases lining up with TRBD1. The specimen was PBMCs, collected on the day of the first yellow fever vaccination. CDR3 sequence (DNA): TGTGCCAGCAGTTTAAGAGGACAGGGACTCGAGCAGTACTTC. Protein product: CASSLRGQGLEQYF.